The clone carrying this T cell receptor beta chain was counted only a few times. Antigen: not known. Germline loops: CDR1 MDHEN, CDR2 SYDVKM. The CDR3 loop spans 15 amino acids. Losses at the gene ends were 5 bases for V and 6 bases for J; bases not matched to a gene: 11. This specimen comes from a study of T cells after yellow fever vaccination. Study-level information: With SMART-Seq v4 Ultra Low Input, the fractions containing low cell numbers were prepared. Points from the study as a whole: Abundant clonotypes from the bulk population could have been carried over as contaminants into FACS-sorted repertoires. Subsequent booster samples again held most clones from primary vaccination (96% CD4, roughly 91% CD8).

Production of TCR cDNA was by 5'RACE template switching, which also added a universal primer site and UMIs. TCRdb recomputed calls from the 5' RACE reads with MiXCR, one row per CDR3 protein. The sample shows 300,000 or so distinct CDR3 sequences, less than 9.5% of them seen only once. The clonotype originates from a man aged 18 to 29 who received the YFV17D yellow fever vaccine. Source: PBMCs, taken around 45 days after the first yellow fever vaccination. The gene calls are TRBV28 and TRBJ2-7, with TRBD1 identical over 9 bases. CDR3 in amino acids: CASSAWGQGPTEQYF. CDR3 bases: TGTGCCAGCAGTGCTTGGGGACAGGGACCTACCGAGCAGTACTTC.